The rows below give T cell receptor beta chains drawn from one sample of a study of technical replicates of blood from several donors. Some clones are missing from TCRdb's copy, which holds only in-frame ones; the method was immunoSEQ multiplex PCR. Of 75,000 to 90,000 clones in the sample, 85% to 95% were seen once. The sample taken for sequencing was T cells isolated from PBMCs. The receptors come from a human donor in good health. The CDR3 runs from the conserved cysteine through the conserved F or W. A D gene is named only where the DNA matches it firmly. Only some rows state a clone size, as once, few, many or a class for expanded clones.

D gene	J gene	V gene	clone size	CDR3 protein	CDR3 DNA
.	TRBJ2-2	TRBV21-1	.	CANRDRNTGELFF	TGTGCCAACCGGGACAGGAACACCGGGGAGCTGTTTTTT
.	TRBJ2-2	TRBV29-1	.	CSALIDTGELFF	TGCAGCGCTCTAATCGACACCGGGGAGCTGTTTTTT
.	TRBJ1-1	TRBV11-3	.	CASSLRAGTEAFF	TGTGCCAGCAGCTTAAGGGCAGGGACTGAAGCTTTCTTT
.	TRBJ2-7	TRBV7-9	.	CASSWGGDVHEQYF	TGTGCCAGCAGCTGGGGGGGCGACGTCCACGAGCAGTACTTC
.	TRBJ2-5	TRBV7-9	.	CASSLVSNQETQYF	TGTGCCAGCAGCTTAGTTTCTAACCAAGAGACCCAGTACTTC
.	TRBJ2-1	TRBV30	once	CAWNGEHNEQFF	TGTGCCTGGAACGGGGAGCACAATGAGCAGTTCTTC
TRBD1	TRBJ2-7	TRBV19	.	CASGQGIFYEQYF	TGTGCCAGCGGACAGGGGATTTTTTACGAGCAGTACTTC
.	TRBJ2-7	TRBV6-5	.	CASLSGRTYEQYF	TGTGCCAGCCTGAGTGGGAGGACCTACGAGCAGTACTTC
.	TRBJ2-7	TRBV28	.	CASSLPATGEQYF	TGTGCCAGCAGTTTACCAGCCACGGGCGAGCAGTACTTC
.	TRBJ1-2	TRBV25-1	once	CASSDRGQDYGYTF	TGTGCCAGCAGTGACCGGGGACAAGACTATGGCTACACCTTC
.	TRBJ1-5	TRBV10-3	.	CAISELRGNQPQHF	TGTGCCATCAGTGAGTTGAGAGGCAATCAGCCCCAGCATTTT
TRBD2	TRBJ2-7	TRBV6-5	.	CASSYSATSGFNEQYF	TGTGCCAGCAGTTACTCCGCTACTAGCGGTTTCAACGAGCAGTACTTC
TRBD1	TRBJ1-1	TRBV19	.	CASSSRPGTVNTEAFF	TGTGCCAGTAGTAGCCGACCGGGGACAGTGAACACTGAAGCTTTCTTT
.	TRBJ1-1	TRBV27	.	CASSWAENTEAFF	TGTGCCAGCAGTTGGGCAGAGAACACTGAAGCTTTCTTT
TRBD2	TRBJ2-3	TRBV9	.	CASSKTSGSFIDTQYF	TGTGCCAGCAGCAAGACTAGCGGGAGTTTTATAGATACGCAGTATTTT
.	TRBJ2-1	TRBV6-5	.	CASSYSTAGVDEQFF	TGTGCCAGCAGTTACTCTACAGCGGGCGTAGATGAGCAGTTCTTC
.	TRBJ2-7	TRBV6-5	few	CASRQFYEQYF	TGTGCCAGTAGACAGTTCTACGAGCAGTACTTC
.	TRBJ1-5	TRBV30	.	CAWDLEGNQPQHF	TGTGCTTGGGACCTAGAAGGCAATCAGCCCCAGCATTTT